The next 10 T cell receptor beta chains were all read from a single sample in a study of T cell clonotyping in hematopoietic cell transplantation. Using immunoSEQ multiplex PCR, the repertoire was profiled, and TCRdb retains in-frame clones only, with some absent. The sample consists of fewer than 5,000 clones, 80% to 95% of them appearing once. The sequenced material came from peripheral blood mononuclear cells. The receptor set was obtained from a man aged 35-49 years in good health. Some clones in this sample may be carry-over from other donors' samples.

The rearrangement links TRBV18 to TRBJ2-7; D is perhaps TRBD2 (7 bases). The CDR3 loop spans 16 amino acids. CDR1 is KGHSH and CDR2 is LQKENI in the germline V gene. V lost 3 bases and J 5 bases, leaving 20 bases between the germline ends. The CDR3 region has the DNA TGTGCCAGCTCACCCTCCGGGGGGCAAGGTCTCAACGAGCAGTACTTC. Protein product: CASSPSGGQGLNEQYF.

This chain uses TRBV6-4 with TRBJ2-3; 7 bases match TRBD2. The CDR3 sequence is 16 residues long. Germline CDR1 and CDR2: MRHNA and SNTAGT. V trimming: 2 bases; J trimming: 3 bases; junction bases outside the gene matches: 8. The CDR3 loop is CASSDTPGGSTDTQYF. Here the CDR3 DNA reads TGTGCCAGCAGTGACACCCCGGGGGGATCTACAGATACGCAGTATTTT.

The chain uses TRBV28 and TRBJ2-5, with TRBD1 matching over 9 bases. This CDR3 contains 15 residues. The germline CDR1 and CDR2 sequences are MDHEN and SYDVKM. The trim removed 2 bases at V and 11 bases at J, leaving 12 bases unmatched. The CDR3 DNA sequence: TGTGCCAGCAGTTTAGGGGGACAGGGCGGACTCCGGCAGTACTTC. Translating gives CASSLGGQGGLRQYF.

The chain carries TRBV7-2 and TRBJ2-7; 12 bases are shared with TRBD2. Germline loops: CDR1 SGHTA, CDR2 FQGNSA. The CDR3 spans 16 residues. Trimming at V came to 5 bases and at J to 2 bases, leaving 7 bases not matched to a gene. CDR3 region: CASSRSTSGGTYEQYF. DNA for the CDR3: TGTGCCAGCAGCCGTTCTACTAGCGGGGGGACCTACGAGCAGTACTTC.

The chain links TRBV2 to TRBJ1-5; unclear D gene. The CDR3 length is 14 residues. Deletions cut 2 bases from V and 2 bases from J, with 7 bases between. Per germline, CDR1 SNHLY and CDR2 FYNNEI. The CDR3 sequence is CASSERTGNQPQHF. For the CDR3, the DNA is TGTGCCAGCAGTGAACGAACAGGCAATCAGCCCCAGCATTTT.

The gene calls are TRBV7-8 and TRBJ2-7, with 7 nucleotides matching TRBD2. The CDR3 sequence is 16 residues long. CDR1 is SGHVS, CDR2 FQNEAQ, per germline. V dropped 1 base and J dropped 0; count of bases not matched to a gene: 6. CDR3 sequence: CASSLGASGDSYEQYF. DNA for the CDR3: TGTGCCAGCAGCTTAGGGGCTAGCGGAGACTCCTACGAGCAGTACTTC.

This chain connects TRBV6-5 to TRBJ2-1; D is possibly TRBD1 (5 bases). This CDR3 region has 14 residues. The germline V and J ends were trimmed by 2 bases and 0 bases, with 5 bases remaining between them. Germline V gene lookup returns CDR1 MNHEY and CDR2 SVGAGI. The CDR3 is CASSYRGSYNEQFF. In DNA, the CDR3 is TGTGCCAGCAGTTACAGGGGCTCCTACAATGAGCAGTTCTTC.

This rearrangement joins TRBV30 to TRBJ2-5; D remains unclear. Trimming pared 1 base from V and 5 bases from J, leaving 8 bases between. The germline gives CDR1 GTSNPN, CDR2 SVGIG (reference sequence). The CDR3 is 12 residues long. CDR3 in DNA: TGTGCCTGGAGTGGGGGTCCGGAGACCCAGTACTTC. Translation gives CAWSGGPETQYF.

The chain has TRBV6-1 and TRBJ2-5; D assignment may be TRBD1 or TRBD2 (5 bases each). The CDR3 consists of 16 residues. V dropped 4 bases and J dropped 0 bases, with 15 bases sitting between them. CDR1 MNHNS and CDR2 SASEGT come from the germline V gene. The CDR3 DNA follows: TGTGCCAGCAGTGGGGGACGGCCGTCGTACCAAGAGACCCAGTACTTC. Translated: CASSGGRPSYQETQYF.

This clone was detected only a few times. The chain is built from TRBV11-3 and TRBJ1-1; D gene unclear. The V end lost 4 bases, the J end lost 2 bases, and 11 bases lay between the germline ends. This CDR3 has 14 amino acids. The germline gives CDR1 SGHNT, CDR2 YENEEA. CDR3 residues: CASSSQSGNTEAFF. Written as DNA, the CDR3 is TGTGCCAGCAGCTCCCAATCGGGTAACACTGAAGCTTTCTTT.